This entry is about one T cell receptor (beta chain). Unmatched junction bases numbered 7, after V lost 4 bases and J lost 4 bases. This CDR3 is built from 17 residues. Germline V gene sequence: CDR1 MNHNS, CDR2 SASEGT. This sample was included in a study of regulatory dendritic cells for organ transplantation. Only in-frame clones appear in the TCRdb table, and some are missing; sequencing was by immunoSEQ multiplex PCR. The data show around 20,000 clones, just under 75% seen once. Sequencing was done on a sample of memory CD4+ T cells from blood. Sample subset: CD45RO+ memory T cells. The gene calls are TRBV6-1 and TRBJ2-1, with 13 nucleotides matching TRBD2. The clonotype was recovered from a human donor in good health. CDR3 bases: TGTGCCAGCAGTGGTAGACTAGCGGGGGGCCATTACAATGAGCAGTTCTTC. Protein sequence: CASSGRLAGGHYNEQFF.